The 32 T cell receptor beta chains presented below share a single source sample, sequenced in a study of CD8 T cells in Susac syndrome. Reverse transcription used about 0.45 to 1 ug RNA and random hexamers. TCRdb itself ran the immunoSEQ multiplex PCR reads through MiXCR, one entry per CDR3 protein. The table includes around 170,000 distinct CDR3 sequences, approximately 95% detected once. Specimen: CD8+ T cells from PBMCs. These receptors were taken from a human donor with Susac syndrome.

V usage is TRBV6-6 and J usage is TRBJ2-5; 8 bases agree with TRBD2. J gave up 4 bases and V 10 bases, and 14 bases lay outside the gene matches. From germline, CDR1 is MNHNY and CDR2 SVGAGI (reference sequence). The CDR3 is 15 amino acids. CDR3 bases: TGTGCCATCCTAGATTCCGGGGGGGCAGCAGAGACCCAGTACTTC. Translated: CAILDSGGAAETQYF.

This chain connects TRBV2 to TRBJ2-3; the match to TRBD2 covers 7 bases. CDR1 and CDR2 (germline): SNHLY, FYNNEI. This CDR3 is built from 16 residues. V gave up 0 bases and J gave up 4 bases; unmatched junction bases: 7. In nucleotides, the CDR3 is TGTGCCAGCAGTGAAGCTTGGGCTAGCGGAGCAGATACGCAGTATTTT. It codes for CASSEAWASGADTQYF.

V is TRBV29-1 and J is TRBJ2-1; TRBD2 matches at 16 bases. V trimming: 6 bases; J trimming: 1 base; junction bases outside the gene matches: 9. The germline V gene has CDR1 SQVTM and CDR2 ANQGSEA. This CDR3 is 18 amino acids long. The CDR3 coding sequence is TGCAGCGTGGGACTAGCGGGAGGGCTTAGGGGTTCCTACAATGAGCAGTTCTTC. It specifies CSVGLAGGLRGSYNEQFF.

The V call is TRBV6-4, the J call TRBJ2-3, with D perhaps given as TRBD1 or TRBD2 (5 bases each). Trimming pared 6 bases from V and 4 bases from J, leaving 14 bases between. CDR1 and CDR2 from the germline V gene are MRHNA and SNTAGT. The CDR3 sequence is 14 residues long. The CDR3 here is CASSRDEWADTQYF. The CDR3 DNA reads TGTGCCAGCAGCAGGGACGAGTGGGCAGATACGCAGTATTTT.

The genes are TRBV6-5 and TRBJ2-1; 7 positions agree with TRBD2. Germline values: CDR1 MNHEY, CDR2 SVGAGI. The CDR3 runs to 15 residues. The V and J ends lost 2 bases and 4 bases, in that order; junction bases with no gene match: 5. CDR3 DNA sequence: TGTGCCAGCAGTTACGGGGGGGGAGGGTACAATGAGCAGTTCTTC. It is translated as CASSYGGGGYNEQFF.

The chain combines TRBV20-1 with TRBJ2-7; no firm D call. Germline V gives CDR1 DFQATT, CDR2 SNEGSKA (reference sequence). The CDR3 runs to 14 residues. In DNA, the CDR3 is TGCAGCCCCCGGGCCACGGAAGTAGGCTACGAGCAGTACTTC. Its translation is CSPRATEVGYEQYF.

The V call is TRBV7-8, the J call TRBJ1-5, with 7 bases identical to TRBD1. CDR3 size: 19 residues. V gave up 0 bases and J gave up 0 bases; unmatched junction bases: 11. Germline V lookup: CDR1 SGHVS, CDR2 FQNEAQ. Here the CDR3 reads CASSLAAGTVGFSNQPQHF. CDR3 coding DNA: TGTGCCAGCAGCTTAGCCGCGGGGACAGTGGGCTTTAGCAATCAGCCCCAGCATTTT.

The V gene is TRBV4-1, the J gene TRBJ2-4, with D perhaps TRBD1 (6 bases). Germline V lookup: CDR1 MGHRA, CDR2 YSYEKL. Trimming took off 0 bases at V and 1 base at J, with 7 bases between the two ends. This CDR3 spans 15 amino acids. The DNA of the CDR3 is TGCGCCAGCAGCCAAGATACAGGGGCCAAAAACATTCAGTACTTC. It yields the protein CASSQDTGAKNIQYF.

V usage is TRBV3-1 and J usage is TRBJ1-5; tentative D call: TRBD1 (6 bases). The CDR3 length is 14 residues. Looked up from germline, CDR1 is LGHDT and CDR2 is YNNKEL (reference sequence). V was pared by 5 bases and J by 4 bases, with 12 bases between. The DNA of the CDR3 is TGTGCCAGCAGCTCTACAGGGAAGAATCAGCCCCAGCATTTT. This encodes CASSSTGKNQPQHF.

The chain links TRBV29-1 to TRBJ2-5, with TRBD2 identical over 8 bases. The CDR3 length is 17 residues. Per the germline V gene, CDR1 is SQVTM and CDR2 is ANQGSEA. The ends lost 1 base at V and 0 bases at J; junction bases unmatched: 10. DNA for the CDR3: TGCAGCGTTGAAGGGCTACAGCGGGGGCTGTACCAAGAGACCCAGTACTTC. Its translation: CSVEGLQRGLYQETQYF.

The chain carries TRBV3-1 and TRBJ1-1; D might be TRBD1 (5 bases). Germline assignment: CDR1 LGHDT and CDR2 YNNKEL (reference sequence). This CDR3 is built from 15 residues. Trimming left V 0 bases short and J 1 base short, with 9 bases between. The chain's CDR3 is CASSQEGLQNTEAFF. The CDR3 DNA reads TGTGCCAGCAGCCAAGAGGGACTCCAGAACACTGAAGCTTTCTTT.

V and J are TRBV27 and TRBJ2-2; possibly TRBD1 for D (7 bases). CDR1 is MNHEY, CDR2 SMNVEV, per germline (reference sequence). This CDR3 is 16 amino acids long. The ends were cut back, 6 bases at V and 7 bases at J, with 21 bases in the middle. Written as DNA, the CDR3 is TGTGCCAGCAGCTCCGCAGGGGGGCGATTCGTCGGGGAGCTGTTTTTT. This encodes CASSSAGGRFVGELFF.

The chain's CDR3 is CASSLKNTEAFF. The CDR3 DNA reads as TGTGCCAGCAGTTTGAAGAACACTGAAGCTTTCTTT. The V and J genes are TRBV7-9 and TRBJ1-1; D not resolved. Trimming cost V 6 bases and J 1 base, with 6 bases left between them. Per the germline V gene, CDR1 is SEHNR and CDR2 is FQNEAQ (reference sequence). The CDR3 totals 12 residues.

V is TRBV7-4 and J is TRBJ2-1; 7 bases map to TRBD1. The CDR3 contains 19 residues. Germline lookup yields CDR1 SGHVT and CDR2 SQSDAQ. The V and J ends lost 0 bases and 14 bases, in that order; junction bases with no gene match: 25. CDR3 protein: CASSLAPGGYRVSLRLKFF. The CDR3 bases are TGTGCCAGCAGCTTAGCGCCAGGGGGATACCGGGTCTCACTCCGGCTCAAGTTCTTC.

This clonotype was seen only a few times. This rearrangement joins TRBV7-6 to TRBJ1-1; no clear D gene. CDR3 size: 13 residues. Germline CDR1 reads SGHVS; CDR2 reads FNYEAQ. V was pared by 0 bases and J by 5 bases, with 7 bases between. CDR3 residues: CASSLAGWTEAFF. The CDR3 nucleotides are TGTGCCAGCAGCTTAGCAGGTTGGACTGAAGCTTTCTTT.

The chain has TRBV15 and TRBJ1-1; maybe TRBD1 (6 bases). V was trimmed by 3 bases and J by 6 bases, leaving 17 bases between them. CDR1 LNHNV and CDR2 YYDKDF come from the germline V gene (reference sequence). The CDR3 extends over 15 amino acids. CDR3 sequence: CATSSPQGAFAEAFF. The CDR3 DNA reads TGTGCCACCAGCAGCCCACAGGGTGCATTCGCTGAAGCTTTCTTT.

This clonotype was seen a handful of times. The chain joins TRBV27 to TRBJ2-6; a possible D gene is TRBD2 (5 bases). The CDR3 loop spans 15 amino acids. Trimming cost V 0 bases and J 2 bases, with 5 bases left between them. From germline, CDR1 is MNHEY and CDR2 SMNVEV (reference sequence). CDR3 loop: CASSLSGAGANVLTF. The CDR3 DNA follows: TGTGCCAGCAGTTTATCCGGGGCTGGGGCCAACGTCCTGACTTTC.

V and J are TRBV30 and TRBJ2-7; weak D call: TRBD2 (5 bases). Between the trimmed V and J ends, which lost 1 base and 5 bases, there was a span of 12 bases. CDR3 length equals 13 residues. The germline gives CDR1 GTSNPN, CDR2 SVGIG (reference sequence). CDR3 in DNA: TGTGCCTGGAGTGCGGACTCGGCCCACGAGCAGTACTTC. It translates to CAWSADSAHEQYF. Based on the CDR3 plus reference TRBV30 and TRBJ2-7, the full variable domain is SQTIHQWPATLVQPVGSPLSLECTVEGTSNPNLYWYRQAAGRGLQLLFYSVGIGQISSEVPQNLSASRPQDRQFILSSKKLLLSDSGFYLCAWSADSAHEQYFGPGTRLTVT.

This clonotype was seen once. The CDR3 DNA reads as TGCAGTGCTAGAGGGGCAGGGGGCGAAGGGGAAGTTGGCTACACCTTC. Residues: CSARGAGGEGEVGYTF. The chain is built from TRBV20-1 and TRBJ1-2, with 8 bases that match TRBD1. Per the germline V gene, CDR1 is DFQATT and CDR2 is SNEGSKA (reference sequence). This CDR3 region has 16 residues. V was clipped by 1 base and J by 7 bases; unmatched bases: 14.

CDR3: CSVPTDYSGANVLTF. Here the CDR3 DNA reads TGCAGCGTGCCAACAGATTACTCTGGGGCCAACGTCCTGACTTTC. The chain uses TRBV29-1 and TRBJ2-6; no clear D gene. The CDR3 length is 15 residues. Per germline, CDR1 SQVTM and CDR2 ANQGSEA. Between the trimmed V and J ends, which lost 6 bases and 0 bases, there was a span of 12 bases.

V and J are TRBV5-8 and TRBJ2-7, with a possible D match to TRBD1 (5 bases). Germline V gives CDR1 SGHTS, CDR2 YDEGEE. The CDR3 sequence is 15 residues long. Trimming cost V 1 base and J 7 bases, with 18 bases left between them. CDR3 DNA sequence: TGTGCCAGCAGCTTGCAGGGCCGCACACCTATTGAGCAGTACTTC. Its translation: CASSLQGRTPIEQYF.

This clonotype was seen once. The V and J genes are TRBV7-9 and TRBJ1-5; tentative D call: TRBD1 (6 bases). CDR3 length: 19 residues. Trimming cost V 1 base and J 0 bases, with 19 bases left between them. Germline V gives CDR1 SEHNR, CDR2 FQNEAQ (reference sequence). CDR3: CASSLVHVEGVSSNQPQHF. CDR3 nucleotide sequence: TGTGCCAGCAGCTTAGTCCATGTGGAGGGGGTGAGTAGCAATCAGCCCCAGCATTTT.

The chain uses TRBV2 and TRBJ2-7, with 9 bases aligning to TRBD1. V lost 4 bases, J lost 5 bases, and 9 bases stayed unmatched. The germline CDR1 and CDR2 sequences are SNHLY and FYNNEI. This CDR3 contains 15 residues. The CDR3 nucleotides read TGTGCCAGCAGTGGACCGGGACAGGGAAAAAACGAGCAGTACTTC. This sequence encodes CASSGPGQGKNEQYF.

CDR3 nucleotides: TGCGCCAGCAGCCCGGGGACAGGGTACACCGGGGAGCTGTTTTTT. Its translation is CASSPGTGYTGELFF. This chain uses TRBV5-1 with TRBJ2-2; the match to TRBD1 covers 9 bases. CDR3 size: 15 residues. Germline V lookup: CDR1 SGHRS, CDR2 YFSETQ. J was trimmed by 3 bases and V by 4 bases; bases with no gene match: 4.

This chain uses TRBV4-1 with TRBJ2-1; D is possibly TRBD1 (7 bases). The CDR3 extends over 17 amino acids. Between the trimmed V and J ends, which lost 4 bases and 8 bases, there was a span of 24 bases. CDR1 is MGHRA and CDR2 is YSYEKL in the germline V gene. CDR3 in amino acids: CASSRPGGTGEVHEQFF. CDR3 in DNA: TGCGCCAGCAGCCGACCAGGAGGAACAGGGGAGGTTCATGAGCAGTTCTTC.

The chain links TRBV20-1 to TRBJ2-5; 7 bases map to TRBD2. V dropped 5 bases and J dropped 5; count of bases not matched to a gene: 5. CDR1 is DFQATT and CDR2 is SNEGSKA in the germline V gene (reference sequence). The CDR3 totals 12 residues. CDR3 loop: CSAVDGGETQYF. CDR3 DNA: TGCAGTGCTGTGGACGGGGGGGAGACCCAGTACTTC.

This chain uses TRBV29-1 with TRBJ2-3, with D perhaps matching TRBD1 or TRBD2 (5 bases each). Trimming stripped 8 bases from V and 1 base from J, with 10 bases between. This CDR3 has 12 residues. From germline, CDR1 is SQVTM and CDR2 ANQGSEA. The CDR3 loop is CSLRDGTDTQYF. CDR3 DNA: TGCAGCTTAAGGGACGGCACAGATACGCAGTATTTT.

The J gene is TRBJ2-5, the V gene TRBV7-6; no firm D call. Germline values: CDR1 SGHVS, CDR2 FNYEAQ. This CDR3 has 13 residues. The ends were cut back, 4 bases at V and 5 bases at J, with 11 bases in the middle. The CDR3 protein is CASSSLRLETQYF. The CDR3 bases are TGTGCCAGCAGCTCACTGCGGTTGGAGACCCAGTACTTC.

The chain links TRBV27 to TRBJ2-1; D is unresolved. Trimming removed 6 bases at V and 5 bases at J, with 8 bases between. The CDR3 is 12 residues long. Germline V lookup: CDR1 MNHEY, CDR2 SMNVEV (reference sequence). The CDR3 DNA sequence: TGTGCCAGCAGCCAACTACACAATGAGCAGTTCTTC. Protein sequence: CASSQLHNEQFF.

The rearrangement links TRBV10-3 to TRBJ1-2; D gene uncertain. Trimming took off 2 bases at V and 4 bases at J, with 5 bases between the two ends. Germline assignment: CDR1 ENHRY and CDR2 SYGVKD. The CDR3 has 12 residues. CDR3 amino acids: CAISETVYGYTF. CDR3 nucleotide sequence: TGTGCCATCAGTGAGACAGTCTATGGCTACACCTTC.

The chain combines TRBV27 with TRBJ1-5; maybe TRBD1 (6 bases). Germline lookup yields CDR1 MNHEY and CDR2 SMNVEV (reference sequence). Trimming cost V 7 bases and J 0 bases, with 13 bases left between them. The CDR3 has 15 residues. This chain's CDR3 is CASKMGALSNQPQHF. CDR3 nucleotides: TGTGCCAGCAAGATGGGGGCCCTTAGCAATCAGCCCCAGCATTTT.

The chain combines TRBV29-1 with TRBJ2-5; 7 nucleotides line up with TRBD1. V lost 5 bases to trimming and J lost 2 bases; unmatched junction nucleotides: 5. From germline, CDR1 is SQVTM and CDR2 ANQGSEA. This CDR3 is built from 13 residues. The CDR3 loop is CSVLTGQQETQYF. The CDR3 DNA follows: TGCAGCGTTCTGACGGGACAGCAAGAGACCCAGTACTTC.